Listed below are T cell receptor beta chains from one sample, sequenced in a study of T cells after somatic rescue of genetic block. Assay: immunoSEQ multiplex PCR; the TCRdb copy retains only in-frame clones and omits some. The table has 45,000 to 70,000 clones, 90% to 96% seen once. Sequencing was carried out using peripheral blood mononuclear cells (PBMCs). The receptors were gathered from a child in the first two years of life. Each CDR3 is given with its conserved first and last residue. The order of the fields is V gene, J gene, CDR3 protein.

v_call: TRBV7-2; j_call: TRBJ2-5; cdr3_aa: CASSWGLAGGPGETQYF
v_call: TRBV11-2; j_call: TRBJ2-5; cdr3_aa: CASSPGLGGGTQYF
v_call: TRBV19; j_call: TRBJ2-7; cdr3_aa: CASSMGTGYEQYF
v_call: TRBV11-2; j_call: TRBJ2-1; cdr3_aa: CASSLVGYLYNEQFF
v_call: TRBV5-4; j_call: TRBJ2-1; cdr3_aa: CASSLVDNEQFF
v_call: TRBV11-2; j_call: TRBJ2-1; cdr3_aa: CASSFPLAGGRNEQFF
v_call: TRBV27; j_call: TRBJ2-5; cdr3_aa: CASSLVPYGETQYF
v_call: TRBV6-5; j_call: TRBJ1-1; cdr3_aa: CASSYSRDYHTEAFF
v_call: TRBV7-2; j_call: TRBJ1-5; cdr3_aa: CASSWTGGNQPQHF
v_call: TRBV28; j_call: TRBJ1-3; cdr3_aa: CASSLRGAGNTIYF
v_call: TRBV19; j_call: TRBJ2-5; cdr3_aa: CASSGTSGTGETQYF
v_call: TRBV25-1; j_call: TRBJ2-5; cdr3_aa: CASRRGGKEETQYF
v_call: TRBV25-1; j_call: TRBJ1-2; cdr3_aa: CASSEWAGNGYTF
v_call: TRBV28; j_call: TRBJ1-3; cdr3_aa: CASSRMGGGNTIYF
v_call: TRBV19; j_call: TRBJ1-5; cdr3_aa: CASSIGNQPQHF
v_call: TRBV11-1; j_call: TRBJ2-1; cdr3_aa: CASSSQLDEQFF
v_call: TRBV18; j_call: TRBJ2-7; cdr3_aa: CASSPPSVSSYEQYF
v_call: TRBV6-1; j_call: TRBJ1-2; cdr3_aa: CATNQDYGYTF
v_call: TRBV6-5; j_call: TRBJ2-2; cdr3_aa: CASSYRTSGTGELFF
v_call: TRBV2; j_call: TRBJ1-4; cdr3_aa: CASSGTTNEKLFF
v_call: TRBV19; j_call: TRBJ1-1; cdr3_aa: CASSIGGGLDTEAFF
v_call: TRBV5-1; j_call: TRBJ2-7; cdr3_aa: CASSSTGIHEQYF
v_call: TRBV19; j_call: TRBJ1-1; cdr3_aa: CASSVTGNTEAFF
v_call: TRBV5-1; j_call: TRBJ1-4; cdr3_aa: CASSFGTGGLVEKLFF
v_call: TRBV6-5; j_call: TRBJ1-3; cdr3_aa: CASSYSRGLGNTIYF